This TCR beta chain appears in the sequencing data of a study of blood T cell repertoires in COVID-19. Per the authors' pipeline: Reference gene primer amplification gave nucleated cell count estimates. Sequencing used immunoSEQ multiplex PCR; TCRdb keeps in-frame clones, though not all of them. V and J calls and clone size come straight from that table; D and trimming were deduced from the DNA. The repertoire holds some 170,000 clones, with over 65% as singletons. This CDR3 comprises 19 residues. V shed 5 bases, J shed 5 bases, and the junction held 21 bases outside the gene matches. Germline V gene lookup returns CDR1 SEHNR and CDR2 FQNEAQ (reference sequence). The count of this clone is one.

This sequence originates from a man aged 60 to 75 with acute or convalescent COVID-19. Sequences were obtained from peripheral blood. The chain joins TRBV7-9 to TRBJ2-3, with 8 bases that match TRBD1. The CDR3 sequence is CASSLGQGSSRGPGDTQYF. In DNA form, the CDR3 reads TGTGCCAGCAGCCTGGGGCAGGGTTCCTCCAGGGGGCCTGGAGATACGCAGTATTTT.